The rows below give T cell receptor beta chains drawn from one sample of a study of T cell responses to AZD1222 COVID-19 vaccine. TCRdb keeps only in-frame clones here, not all; method: immunoSEQ multiplex PCR. The sample lists about 62,000 clones, approximately 83% seen once, with around an eighth in the top ten. This specimen consisted of peripheral blood, obtained on day 0 of AZD1222 vaccination. Receptors were obtained from an adult in good health. Each CDR3 is given with its conserved first and last residue. D genes are given only for firm matches. A row's size may be missing; if present it is once, few, many or a size class.

D: NA; V: TRBV5-6; J: TRBJ1-2; size: once; CDR3: CASSLWGAGGYTF; DNA: TGTGCCAGCAGCTTGTGGGGGGCTGGTGGCTACACCTTC
D: NA; V: TRBV3-1/TRBV3-2; J: TRBJ1-1; size: NA; CDR3: CASSQDHGGNTEAFF; DNA: TGTGCCAGCAGCCAAGACCATGGCGGAAACACTGAAGCTTTCTTT
D: NA; V: TRBV3-1/TRBV3-2; J: TRBJ2-7; size: NA; CDR3: CASSQDLPPYEQYF; DNA: TGTGCCAGCAGCCAAGATCTGCCCCCCTACGAGCAGTACTTC
D: NA; V: TRBV5-8; J: TRBJ1-2; size: once; CDR3: CASSLSNYGYTF; DNA: TGTGCCAGCAGCCTCTCCAACTATGGCTACACCTTC
D: NA; V: TRBV9; J: TRBJ2-5; size: NA; CDR3: CASSFQGTPSETQYF; DNA: TGTGCCAGCAGCTTCCAGGGGACCCCCTCAGAGACCCAGTACTTC
D: NA; V: TRBV7-9; J: TRBJ2-5; size: NA; CDR3: CASRDRDTKETQYF; DNA: TGTGCCAGCAGGGATCGGGACACTAAAGAGACCCAGTACTTC
D: TRBD1; V: TRBV11-2; J: TRBJ1-1; size: NA; CDR3: CASSSVWTGAMSTEAFF; DNA: TGTGCCAGCAGCTCGGTTTGGACAGGAGCCATGAGCACTGAAGCTTTCTTT
D: NA; V: TRBV5-6; J: TRBJ1-4; size: NA; CDR3: CASSLYGRRKLFF; DNA: TGTGCCAGCAGCCTGTATGGGCGCCGAAAACTGTTTTTT
D: TRBD1; V: TRBV30; J: TRBJ1-3; size: NA; CDR3: CAWYRGRTGNTIYF; DNA: TGTGCCTGGTACAGGGGGCGAACTGGAAACACCATATATTTT
D: NA; V: TRBV5-6; J: TRBJ2-7; size: NA; CDR3: CASSYQGEVQYF; DNA: TGTGCCAGCAGCTACCAGGGGGAGGTGCAGTACTTC
D: NA; V: TRBV29-1; J: TRBJ2-1; size: NA; CDR3: CSVFRDGNNEQFF; DNA: TGCAGCGTTTTCCGGGACGGTAACAATGAGCAGTTCTTC
D: TRBD2; V: TRBV4-1; J: TRBJ2-3; size: NA; CDR3: CASSRTSSGGLTDTQYF; DNA: TGCGCCAGCAGCCGAACCTCTAGCGGGGGCCTCACAGATACGCAGTATTTT
D: NA; V: TRBV11-3; J: TRBJ2-1; size: NA; CDR3: CASSFNREGEQFF; DNA: TGTGCCAGCAGCTTTAACAGGGAGGGTGAGCAGTTCTTC
D: TRBD1; V: TRBV5-1; J: TRBJ1-2; size: once; CDR3: CASSSGTGGLGYTF; DNA: TGCGCCAGCAGCTCTGGGACAGGGGGACTCGGCTACACCTTC
D: NA; V: TRBV3-1/TRBV3-2; J: TRBJ2-4; size: NA; CDR3: CASSQGSAKNIQYF; DNA: TGTGCCAGCAGCCAGGGCAGCGCCAAAAACATTCAGTACTTC